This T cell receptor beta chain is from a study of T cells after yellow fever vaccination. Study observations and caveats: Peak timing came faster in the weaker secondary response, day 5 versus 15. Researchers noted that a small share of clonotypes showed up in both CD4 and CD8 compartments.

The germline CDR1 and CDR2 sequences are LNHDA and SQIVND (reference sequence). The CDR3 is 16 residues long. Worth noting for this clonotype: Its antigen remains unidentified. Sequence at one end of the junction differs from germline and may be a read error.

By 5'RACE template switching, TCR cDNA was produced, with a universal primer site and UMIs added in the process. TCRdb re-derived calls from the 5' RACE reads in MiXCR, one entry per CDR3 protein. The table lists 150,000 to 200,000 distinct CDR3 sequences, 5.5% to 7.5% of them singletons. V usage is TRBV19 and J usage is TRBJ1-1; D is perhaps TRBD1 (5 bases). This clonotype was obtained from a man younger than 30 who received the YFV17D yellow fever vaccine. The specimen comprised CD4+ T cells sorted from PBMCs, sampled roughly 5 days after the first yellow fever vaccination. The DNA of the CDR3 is TGTGTCAGTAGTACCGACAGTCTTGTAGGGAACACTGAAGCTTTCTTT. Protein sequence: CVSSTDSLVGNTEAFF.